The next 25 T cell receptor beta chains were all read from a single sample in a study of blood T cell repertoires in COVID-19. Assay: immunoSEQ multiplex PCR; the TCRdb copy retains only in-frame clones and omits some. The table has around 230,000 clones, roughly 90% seen once. The sample comprised PBMCs or T cells enriched from blood (not recorded which). The receptors stem from a woman aged 40-49 years with acute COVID-19.

The genes are TRBV2 and TRBJ2-3; no firm D call. Germline loops: CDR1 SNHLY, CDR2 FYNNEI. The V and J ends lost 2 bases and 5 bases respectively, with 11 bases between them. The CDR3 loop spans 14 amino acids. The CDR3, as DNA: TGTGCCAGCAGTGAAACTCCCATCGGAGATACGCAGTATTTT. Its protein is CASSETPIGDTQYF.

The sample holds a few counts of this clone. Additional DNA sequences in this sample encode the identical CDR3. This chain connects TRBV4-1 to TRBJ2-1; a weak D match, TRBD2 (6 bases). Germline V gene data show CDR1 as MGHRA and CDR2 as YSYEKL. This CDR3 has 15 amino acids. The V end lost 0 bases, the J end lost 2 bases, and 8 bases lay between the germline ends. CDR3: CASSQDGGTYNEQFF. As DNA, the CDR3 is TGCGCCAGCAGCCAAGATGGGGGGACCTACAATGAGCAGTTCTTC.

The chain joins TRBV7-2 to TRBJ2-5; D unresolved. CDR1 is SGHTA and CDR2 is FQGNSA in the germline V gene. Trimming pared 1 base from V and 5 bases from J, leaving 8 bases between. This CDR3 contains 13 residues. This CDR3 reads CASSLGQSETQYF. The CDR3 DNA sequence: TGTGCCAGCAGCTTAGGACAATCGGAGACCCAGTACTTC.

The V and J genes are TRBV3-1 (or the pseudogene TRBV3-2) and TRBJ1-1; possibly TRBD1 for D (5 bases). The CDR3 spans 15 residues. Germline V lookup: CDR1 LGHDT, CDR2 YNNKEL (reference sequence). V gave up 4 bases and J gave up 3 bases, with 15 bases separating them. The CDR3 is CASSPGRALDTEAFF. The DNA of the CDR3 is TGTGCCAGCAGCCCAGGGAGGGCGCTGGACACTGAAGCTTTCTTT.

This clone was seen more than once but under ten times. The V gene is TRBV25-1, the J gene TRBJ1-1, with unresolved D. This CDR3 spans 11 amino acids. Looked up from germline, CDR1 is MGHDK and CDR2 is SYGVNS. Trimming removed 8 bases at V and 0 bases at J, with 4 bases between. The DNA of the CDR3 is TGTGCCAGCTTCATGAACACTGAAGCTTTCTTT. Its protein product is CASFMNTEAFF.

V and J are TRBV9 and TRBJ2-3, with 11 positions matching TRBD1. Germline assignment: CDR1 SGDLS and CDR2 YYNGEE. Germline trimming cut 4 bases from V and 4 bases from J; bases unmatched to any gene: 5. This CDR3 comprises 15 residues. CDR3 amino acids: CASSQEGQGADTQYF. In nucleotides, the CDR3 is TGTGCCAGCAGCCAGGAGGGACAGGGGGCAGATACGCAGTATTTT. Using reference TRBV9 and TRBJ2-3 for the parts outside the CDR3, the full variable domain is DSGVTQTPKHLITATGQRVTLRCSPRSGDLSVYWYQQSLDQGLQFLIQYYNGEERAKGNILERFSAQQFPDLHSELNLSSLELGDSALYFCASSQEGQGADTQYFGPGTRLTVL.

The chain employs TRBV10-3 and TRBJ1-2; tentatively, D is TRBD1 (6 bases). CDR1 and CDR2 from the germline V gene are ENHRY and SYGVKD. The V gene lost 6 bases and the J gene lost 5 bases, with 16 bases spanning the gap. The CDR3 covers 14 residues. CDR3: CAIRGTGPLYGYTF. DNA for the CDR3: TGTGCCATCAGAGGAACAGGGCCCCTTTATGGCTACACCTTC.

The V and J genes are TRBV10-1 and TRBJ1-1; possible D gene TRBD1, 6 bases. The CDR3 is 16 amino acids. CDR1 is WNHNN, CDR2 SYGVQD, per germline (reference sequence). Trimming cost V 2 bases and J 7 bases, with 20 bases left between them. The chain's CDR3 is CASSETRPGAVSEAFF. CDR3 DNA: TGCGCCAGCAGTGAGACTCGTCCAGGGGCGGTGAGTGAAGCTTTCTTT.

The chain links TRBV18 to TRBJ1-1; D call uncertain. CDR3 length: 16 amino acids. Trimming removed 3 bases from V and 6 bases from J, with 20 bases in between. The germline CDR1 and CDR2 sequences are KGHSH and LQKENI. This CDR3 is CASSPRSLVHAAEAFF. The CDR3 coding sequence is TGTGCCAGCTCACCTCGGAGTTTAGTTCATGCTGCTGAAGCTTTCTTT. The variable domain in full, completed from reference TRBV18 and TRBJ1-1, reads NAGVMQNPRHLVRRRGQEARLRCSPMKGHSHVYWYRQLPEEGLKFMVYLQKENIIDESGMPKERFSAEFPKEGPSILRIQQVVRGDSAAYFCASSPRSLVHAAEAFFGQGTRLTVV.

This clone was recorded a few times. The chain combines TRBV19 with TRBJ1-5, with D possibly TRBD1 on 5 matching bases. Germline V gene data show CDR1 as LNHDA and CDR2 as SQIVND (reference sequence). The CDR3 runs to 15 residues. V lost 2 bases, J lost 2 bases, and 10 bases lay in between. The CDR3 sequence: CASSIIGGGNQPQHF. As DNA, the CDR3 is TGTGCCAGTAGTATAATCGGGGGTGGCAATCAGCCCCAGCATTTT.

The gene calls are TRBV14 and TRBJ2-1, with TRBD1 matching 9 bases. The CDR3 totals 16 residues. The ends lost 5 bases at V and 5 bases at J; junction bases unmatched: 10. CDR1 and CDR2 from the germline V gene are SGHDN and FVKESK. DNA for the CDR3: TGTGCCAGCAGCATAGAGGACAGGGGACGCAACAATGAGCAGTTCTTC. It yields the protein CASSIEDRGRNNEQFF.

This clone was seen only once. This chain joins TRBV5-4 and TRBJ1-2, with D perhaps TRBD1 (5 bases). Per germline, CDR1 SGHNT and CDR2 YYREEE (reference sequence). This CDR3 has 17 residues. V lost 3 bases, J lost 6 bases, and 24 bases lay in between. The CDR3 protein is CASSSLSDKKGWHGYTF. CDR3 nucleotides: TGTGCCAGCAGCTCACTAAGCGATAAAAAGGGGTGGCATGGCTACACCTTC.

The chain uses TRBV27 and TRBJ1-1; D is uncertain. Germline V gene lookup returns CDR1 MNHEY and CDR2 SMNVEV (reference sequence). Trimming cost V 6 bases and J 1 base, with 12 bases left between them. CDR3 length: 14 residues. CDR3 nucleotide sequence: TGTGCCAGCAGGACGCAGGTGGGGAACACTGAAGCTTTCTTT. This encodes CASRTQVGNTEAFF.

This clone was detected only once. The rearrangement joins TRBV4-3 to TRBJ1-3; no firm D call. CDR1 and CDR2 (germline): LGHNA, YSLEER. This CDR3 spans 15 amino acids. The germline V and J ends were trimmed by 0 bases and 4 bases, with 10 bases remaining between them. The CDR3 DNA reads as TGCGCCAGCAGCCAAGACAGCGGGCAGGGAAACACCATATATTTT. Residues: CASSQDSGQGNTIYF.

The gene calls are TRBV12-3 or TRBV12-4 and TRBJ1-2, with 7 bases fitting TRBD1. The CDR3 sequence is 13 residues long. V dropped 4 bases and J dropped 7; count of bases not matched to a gene: 6. CDR3 loop: CASSSQGRGGYTF. The CDR3 DNA sequence: TGTGCCAGCAGTTCACAGGGGCGAGGTGGCTACACCTTC.

The genes are TRBV29-1 and TRBJ1-5; TRBD1 is a possible D gene (5 bases). CDR1 and CDR2 from the germline V gene are SQVTM and ANQGSEA. The V end lost 4 bases, the J end lost 7 bases, and 14 bases lay between the germline ends. The CDR3 totals 13 residues. CDR3 bases: TGCAGCGTTGGGGGGGTCCTGGGCCAGCCCCAGCATTTT. This translates into CSVGGVLGQPQHF.

The chain links TRBV18 to TRBJ2-4, with a tentative D call TRBD2 (5 bases). There are 14 residues in the CDR3. The germline V gene encodes CDR1 KGHSH and CDR2 LQKENI. V was trimmed by 3 bases and J by 8 bases, leaving 14 bases between them. CDR3 DNA: TGTGCCAGCTCACCCCCTAGTCCGCGGGACATTCAGTACTTC. Translated: CASSPPSPRDIQYF.

This chain joins TRBV9 and TRBJ1-2; 7 bases fit TRBD1. V lost 3 bases and J lost 8; bases outside the gene matches: 7. This CDR3 has 13 amino acids. Per germline, CDR1 SGDLS and CDR2 YYNGEE. The CDR3 is CASSGDRVRGYTF. DNA of the CDR3: TGTGCCAGCAGCGGAGACAGGGTTCGGGGCTACACCTTC.

This clone came up once. The V gene is TRBV9, the J gene TRBJ2-3; D remains ambiguous. CDR1 is SGDLS and CDR2 is YYNGEE in the germline V gene. The CDR3 is 12 residues long. V was trimmed by 7 bases and J by 2 bases, leaving 8 bases between them. CDR3 DNA sequence: TGTGCCAGCGGGCCCTCCACAGATACGCAGTATTTT. Encoded protein: CASGPSTDTQYF.

This clone appeared a few times. The rearrangement links TRBV7-8 to TRBJ2-5, with TRBD2 as a possible D gene (7 bases). The CDR3 loop spans 15 amino acids. In germline, CDR1 is SGHVS, CDR2 FQNEAQ. With 2 bases removed from V and 5 bases from J, the gap between germline ends came to 15 bases. The CDR3 sequence: CASSLWGGRGETQYF. The CDR3 nucleotides read TGTGCCAGCAGCTTATGGGGGGGCAGGGGTGAGACCCAGTACTTC.

The chain links TRBV2 to TRBJ2-4, with 7 bases lining up with TRBD1. The CDR3 totals 17 residues. Losses at the gene ends were 1 base for V and 0 bases for J; bases not matched to a gene: 6. Germline V gives CDR1 SNHLY, CDR2 FYNNEI. The CDR3 coding sequence is TGTGCCAGCAGTGAAGGGACAGGAGCCTTAGCCAAAAACATTCAGTACTTC. This encodes CASSEGTGALAKNIQYF.

The table lists this clone with a count of one. The chain joins TRBV9 to TRBJ1-1; D is ambiguous. Germline values: CDR1 SGDLS, CDR2 YYNGEE. CDR3 length equals 15 residues. The V end was cut by 4 bases, the J end by 6 bases, with 19 bases between. The CDR3 nucleotides read TGTGCCAGCAGCCTAAGCGAAGGTGCCTACTCTGAAGCTTTCTTT. Encoded protein: CASSLSEGAYSEAFF.

The chain uses TRBV5-1 and TRBJ1-6; perhaps TRBD1 as D (5 bases). The V gene lost 4 bases and the J gene lost 3 bases, with 8 bases spanning the gap. Germline lookup yields CDR1 SGHRS and CDR2 YFSETQ. The CDR3 consists of 14 residues. The chain's CDR3 is CASSGQGYNSPLHF. The CDR3 DNA reads as TGCGCCAGCAGCGGCCAGGGCTATAATTCACCCCTCCACTTT.

This clone appeared a single time. The chain combines TRBV19 with TRBJ1-2, with D perhaps matching TRBD1 (6 bases). Germline lookup yields CDR1 LNHDA and CDR2 SQIVND (reference sequence). The V end was cut by 5 bases, the J end by 6 bases, with 7 bases between. The CDR3 has 11 residues. In DNA, the CDR3 is TGTGCCAGTAGTTACAGGGATGGCTACACCTTC. Its translation is CASSYRDGYTF.

The chain joins TRBV6-2 or TRBV6-3 to TRBJ1-2; no reliable D call. The CDR3 runs to 12 residues. The germline V gene encodes CDR1 MNHEY and CDR2 SVGEGT. Trimming removed 0 bases at V and 13 bases at J, with 12 bases between. The CDR3 nucleotides are TGTGCCAGCAGTTACTCGACGTACGAGGGCACCTTC. Encoded protein: CASSYSTYEGTF.